These 15 T cell receptor beta chains were sequenced from one sample in a study of T cells in pancreatic ductal adenocarcinoma. The data were produced by immunoSEQ multiplex PCR, yet TCRdb's version contains in-frame clones alone and is incomplete. The sample includes over 100,000 clones, roughly 96% of them seen just once. Selected pancreatic ductal adenocarcinoma patients had undergone surgery without neoadjuvant therapy. Sequenced input: PBMCs. These receptors were taken from a human donor with pancreatic ductal adenocarcinoma.

This clone was found a few times. J is TRBJ2-1 and V is TRBV5-1, with 7 bases fitting TRBD2. Germline values: CDR1 SGHRS, CDR2 YFSETQ. This CDR3 is built from 20 residues. J was trimmed by 0 bases and V by 0 bases; bases with no gene match: 15. The CDR3 protein is CASSLAISAGRRSSYNEQFF. Here the CDR3 DNA reads TGCGCCAGCAGCTTGGCCATTTCAGCGGGACGTAGAAGCTCCTACAATGAGCAGTTCTTC.

The chain employs TRBV29-1 and TRBJ2-7, with D possibly being TRBD2 (6 bases). With 4 bases removed from V and 0 bases from J, the gap between germline ends came to 13 bases. The CDR3 consists of 14 residues. The germline V gene has CDR1 SQVTM and CDR2 ANQGSEA. DNA of the CDR3: TGCAGCGTTGCTTCTAGCGAATACTCCTACGAGCAGTACTTC. It codes for CSVASSEYSYEQYF.

This rearrangement joins TRBV30 to TRBJ2-7, with TRBD2 matching 13 bases. Germline V CDR1 and CDR2: GTSNPN, SVGIG (reference sequence). CDR3 length equals 16 residues. Trimming cost V 2 bases and J 4 bases; bases outside gene matches: 8. The CDR3 here is CAWSRTSGRAIYEQYF. Written as DNA, the CDR3 is TGTGCCTGGAGTCGTACTAGCGGGAGGGCCATTTACGAGCAGTACTTC.

The J gene is TRBJ1-3, the V gene TRBV30, with D unclear. The germline CDR1 and CDR2 sequences are GTSNPN and SVGIG (reference sequence). Trimming removed 2 bases at V and 3 bases at J, with 8 bases between. This CDR3 region has 13 residues. CDR3 sequence: CAWSLLSGNTIYF. The CDR3 region has the DNA TGTGCCTGGAGTTTATTGAGTGGAAACACCATATATTTT.

A single count supports this clone. The J gene is TRBJ1-4, the V gene TRBV7-2; a weak D match, TRBD1 (5 bases). The germline CDR1 and CDR2 sequences are SGHTA and FQGNSA. There are 14 residues in the CDR3. V shed 0 bases and J shed 7 bases, with 9 bases lying between them. The CDR3 DNA is TGTGCCAGCAGCTTAGCGTGGGGGGGTGAAAAACTGTTTTTT. Translation: CASSLAWGGEKLFF.

The chain is built from TRBV29-1 and TRBJ2-7; 10 bases fit TRBD1. Losses at the gene ends were 4 bases for V and 4 bases for J; bases not matched to a gene: 4. CDR3 length equals 13 residues. Germline values: CDR1 SQVTM, CDR2 ANQGSEA. CDR3 in amino acids: CSVGDRGRYEQYF. As DNA, the CDR3 is TGCAGCGTTGGGGACAGGGGAAGGTACGAGCAGTACTTC.

The CDR3 coding sequence is TGTGCCAGCAGCTTAACCGGGACAGGGCGTTGGGAGCAGTACTTC. This sequence encodes CASSLTGTGRWEQYF. This chain links TRBV13 with TRBJ2-7; 9 bases fit TRBD1. V lost 2 bases and J lost 7; bases outside the gene matches: 9. CDR1 and CDR2 (germline): PRHDT, FYEKMQ (reference sequence). This CDR3 spans 15 amino acids. The variable domain in full, with the rest retrieved from reference TRBV13 and TRBJ2-7, is AAGVIQSPRHLIKEKRETATLKCYPIPRHDTVYWYQQGPGQDPQFLISFYEKMQSDKGSIPDRFSAQQFSDYHSELNMSSLELGDSALYFCASSLTGTGRWEQYFGPGTRLTVT.

The CDR3 DNA is TGCGCCAGCAGCCTCCAGGCGGGAAGCTCCTACAATGAGCAGTTCTTC. Its translation: CASSLQAGSSYNEQFF. The chain links TRBV4-3 to TRBJ2-1; tentatively, D is TRBD2 (6 bases). This CDR3 region has 16 residues. V was shortened by 4 bases and J by 0 bases, with 13 bases between the two germline ends. Germline assignment: CDR1 LGHNA and CDR2 YSLEER.

The J gene is TRBJ1-1, the V gene TRBV10-3; D is uncertain. V gave up 8 bases and J gave up 3 bases, with 16 bases separating them. CDR1 and CDR2 from the germline V gene are ENHRY and SYGVKD. This CDR3 spans 14 amino acids. Here the CDR3 DNA reads TGTGCCATCGGCGGGTCCGGCGGGTACACTGAAGCTTTCTTT. This encodes CAIGGSGGYTEAFF.

The V and J genes are TRBV11-1 and TRBJ2-1; D is unresolved. Per germline, CDR1 SGHAT and CDR2 FQDESV (reference sequence). V was pared by 3 bases and J by 7 bases, with 13 bases between. The CDR3 loop spans 14 amino acids. The CDR3 DNA reads as TGTGCCAGCAGCTTCAATCCCCAGATTAATGAGCAGTTCTTC. Protein: CASSFNPQINEQFF.

V usage is TRBV19 and J usage is TRBJ2-5; D is ambiguous. The germline gives CDR1 LNHDA, CDR2 SQIVND (reference sequence). Trimming took off 5 bases at V and 5 bases at J, with 12 bases between the two ends. This CDR3 spans 13 amino acids. CDR3 in amino acids: CASSLESWETQYF. For the CDR3, the DNA is TGTGCCAGTAGTTTGGAGTCGTGGGAGACCCAGTACTTC.

This chain joins TRBV6-1 and TRBJ1-4; D is possibly TRBD1 (6 bases). CDR3 size: 15 residues. CDR1 and CDR2 (germline): MNHNS, SASEGT. Deletions cut 4 bases from V and 5 bases from J, with 14 bases between. This CDR3 reads CASSVRTVENEKLFF. CDR3 sequence (DNA): TGTGCCAGCAGTGTCAGGACAGTGGAAAATGAAAAACTGTTTTTT.

V gene TRBV29-1 combines with J gene TRBJ2-5, with unresolved D. The CDR3 length is 11 residues. CDR1 SQVTM and CDR2 ANQGSEA come from the germline V gene. Deletions cut 2 bases from V and 5 bases from J, with 6 bases between. This chain's CDR3 is CSVEQRETQYF. The CDR3 nucleotides are TGCAGCGTTGAACAACGGGAGACCCAGTACTTC. Variable domain in full (rest from reference TRBV29-1 and TRBJ2-5): SAVISQKPSRDICQRGTSLTIQCQVDSQVTMMFWYRQQPGQSLTLIATANQGSEATYESGFVIDKFPISRPNLTFSTLTVSNMSPEDSSIYLCSVEQRETQYFGPGTRLLVL.

The chain recombines TRBV4-1 with TRBJ2-2; the match to TRBD2 covers 8 bases. Germline trimming cut 1 base from V and 5 bases from J; bases unmatched to any gene: 12. This CDR3 spans 18 amino acids. The germline V gene encodes CDR1 MGHRA and CDR2 YSYEKL. CDR3 protein: CASSQGTAGVFWTGELFF. In DNA form, the CDR3 reads TGCGCCAGCAGCCAAGGTACAGCGGGAGTATTCTGGACCGGGGAGCTGTTTTTT.

The chain combines TRBV6-5 with TRBJ2-5; the match to TRBD1 covers 10 bases. The V segment lost 6 bases and the J segment 4 bases; nucleotides outside the gene matches: 8. Germline CDR1 reads MNHEY; CDR2 reads SVGAGI. The CDR3 loop spans 15 amino acids. The CDR3 loop is CASSPGDRGGETQYF. For the CDR3, the DNA is TGTGCCAGCAGCCCAGGGGACAGGGGAGGAGAGACCCAGTACTTC.